This T cell receptor beta chain was observed in a study of Tregs in tolerant kidney transplant recipients. General study findings and limits: Validation in larger populations is needed because few patients were studied.

Notes on this clone: Its specificity is unknown.

Germline CDR1 and CDR2: SGHRS and YFSETQ. The CDR3 covers 13 residues. Trimming left V 8 bases short and J 0 bases short, with 11 bases between. Unstimulated Tregs (CD4+CD25+CD127-) and CD4+CD25- non-Tregs were sorted from PBMCs. Profiling relied on immunoSEQ multiplex PCR, and the TCRdb table lists in-frame clones only, not all of them. The table has some 100,000 clones, approximately 90% seen once. The TCR was taken from a human donor in good health. The sequenced sample consisted of CD4+ T cells from blood. The V and J genes are TRBV5-1 and TRBJ1-1, with a possible D match to TRBD1 (6 bases). The CDR3 reads CASIEGVNTEAFF. CDR3 nucleotide sequence: TGCGCCAGTATCGAGGGGGTGAACACTGAAGCTTTCTTT.